This is a list of T cell receptor beta chains from one sample in a study. TCRdb fed the RT-PCR reads into MiXCR, producing one record per CDR3 protein. The table has 550,000 to 750,000 distinct CDR3 sequences, 12% to 15% seen once; the top ten hold about 3.6%. The sequencing sample was made of memory CD4+ T cells from blood. These receptor sequences come from a female donor in good health, serving as a healthy control. CDR3s include the opening cysteine and the closing phenylalanine or tryptophan. D genes are given only for firm matches. Size is omitted from some rows. Given values are once, few, many or a class for expanded clones.

abundance	v_gene	j_gene	d_gene	CDR3nt	CDR3aa
few	TRBV20-1	TRBJ2-1	NA	TGCAGTGCTACACACGCCAGAAGCTACAATGAGCAGTTCTTC	CSATHARSYNEQFF
NA	TRBV25-1	TRBJ2-7	NA	TGTGCCAGCAGTGGGGAACGGGGGTCCTACGAGCAGTACTTC	CASSGERGSYEQYF
NA	TRBV5-1	TRBJ2-7	TRBD2	TGCGCCAGCAGCGTGAGCGGGACCTCCTACGAGCAGTACTTC	CASSVSGTSYEQYF
many	TRBV20-1	TRBJ2-7	NA	TGCAGTGCTAGAGCGGTGGCTAGCGAGCACTACGAGCAGTACTTC	CSARAVASEHYEQYF
many	TRBV30	TRBJ2-1	TRBD2	TGTGCCTGGAGGGGGACTAGCGGGAGGGCCGGGTCCTACAATGAGCAGTTCTTC	CAWRGTSGRAGSYNEQFF
few	TRBV10-2	TRBJ1-1	NA	TGCGCCAGCAGTGATAGGGGGGCCTCGAACACTGAAGCTTTCTTT	CASSDRGASNTEAFF
few	TRBV27	TRBJ1-1	TRBD1	TGTGCCAGCAGTAGGGACAGCTCAACCTTCATGAACACTGAAGCTTTCTTT	CASSRDSSTFMNTEAFF
many	TRBV12-3/TRBV12-4	TRBJ1-4	NA	TGTGCCAGCATGCCAGGCGGCAGCCGTGAAAAACTGTTTTTT	CASMPGGSREKLFF
few	TRBV12-3/TRBV12-4	TRBJ2-7	NA	TGTGCCAGCAGTTTAAATCTAGCGCGCTCCTACGAGCAGTACTTC	CASSLNLARSYEQYF
NA	TRBV7-6	TRBJ1-2	NA	TGTGCCAGCAGCCTATCAGACAGGACTAACTATGGCTACACCTTC	CASSLSDRTNYGYTF
few	TRBV20-1	TRBJ2-5	TRBD2	TGCAGTTCCCATATGGCGGGGGGGGAAGAGACCCAGTACTTC	CSSHMAGGEETQYF
NA	TRBV20-1	TRBJ1-1	NA	TGCAGTGCTAGGACAGGATTAAGTGAAGCTTTCTTT	CSARTGLSEAFF
NA	TRBV2	TRBJ2-3	NA	TGTGCCAGCAGTGAACTAGCCCACGAGGTGGATACGCAGTATTTT	CASSELAHEVDTQYF
NA	TRBV30	TRBJ1-1	TRBD1	TGTGCCTGGAGTCCAGACAGGGGGCTGAGCACTGAAGCTTTCTTT	CAWSPDRGLSTEAFF
few	TRBV6-2/TRBV6-3	TRBJ1-5	NA	TGTGCCAGCAGTTACTCAGCCAGTCGTCAGCATTTT	CASSYSASRQHF
many	TRBV28	TRBJ1-4	NA	TGTGCCAGCAGCCAGGGAGGATTTGAAAAACTGTTTTTT	CASSQGGFEKLFF
many	TRBV5-1	TRBJ2-4	NA	TGCGCCAGCAGCTTGGCCGACGGGGACTACATTCAGTACTTC	CASSLADGDYIQYF
many	TRBV20-1	TRBJ2-3	NA	TGCAGTGCTAGAGACCGCTTGGCGGGAACTACTAGCACAGATACGCAGTATTTT	CSARDRLAGTTSTDTQYF
many	TRBV10-3	TRBJ1-4	NA	TGTGCCATCGCGACGGACAGAAATGAAAAACTGTTTTTT	CAIATDRNEKLFF
many	TRBV29-1	TRBJ1-5	NA	TGCAGCGTACGGGACCCCAATCAGCCCCAGCATTTT	CSVRDPNQPQHF
many	TRBV5-1	TRBJ1-2	TRBD1	TGCGCCAGCAGCCAACTGACAGGGGGCTATAGCTACACCTTC	CASSQLTGGYSYTF
NA	TRBV5-1	TRBJ1-1	NA	TGCGCCAGCAGCTTGAGGCCGGACAACACTGAAGCTTTCTTT	CASSLRPDNTEAFF
many	TRBV5-1	TRBJ1-4	NA	TGCGCCAGCAGCTTGGGGCCAGAAGGGGAAAAACTGTTTTTT	CASSLGPEGEKLFF
few	TRBV25-1	TRBJ1-5	NA	TGTGCCAGCAGTGAATATGGGGGCGCGGATAGCAATCAGCCCCAGCATTTT	CASSEYGGADSNQPQHF
NA	TRBV28	TRBJ1-1	NA	TGTGCCAGCTTGGCCAGTTTGAACACTGAAGCTTTCTTT	CASLASLNTEAFF
few	TRBV7-9	TRBJ2-3	TRBD2	TGTGCCAGCAGCATTACTAGCGGAAGCACAGATACGCAGTATTTT	CASSITSGSTDTQYF
many	TRBV9	TRBJ2-7	NA	TGTGCCAGCAGCGTAATCGAGAGGGACGAGCAGTACTTC	CASSVIERDEQYF
NA	TRBV9	TRBJ2-3	NA	TGTGCCAGCAGCGGGGTACTCACAGATACGCAGTATTTT	CASSGVLTDTQYF
few	TRBV7-6	TRBJ2-2	NA	TGTGCCAGCAGCTTCCTCCTAACCGGGGAGCTGTTTTTT	CASSFLLTGELFF
NA	TRBV28	TRBJ2-5	NA	TGTGCCAGCAGTCCTGACGTAGCCGCGGAGACCCAGTACTTC	CASSPDVAAETQYF
many	TRBV6-2/TRBV6-3	TRBJ1-5	NA	TGTGCCAGCAGTTACTTCGGAAGCAATCAGCCCCAGCATTTT	CASSYFGSNQPQHF
many	TRBV20-1	TRBJ1-2	NA	TGCAGTGCTCTTGACAGACAACATGGCTACACCTTC	CSALDRQHGYTF
few	TRBV20-1	TRBJ2-3	TRBD2	TGCAGTGCTAGAGATCCACTATCCGGGGGGGCAGCAGATACGCAGTATTTT	CSARDPLSGGAADTQYF
many	TRBV27	TRBJ2-5	NA	TGTGCCAGCAGGATTAGCGGCCAAGAGACCCAGTACTTC	CASRISGQETQYF
few	TRBV20-1	TRBJ1-2	TRBD1	TGCAGTGCCCCAGGGACAGGGGGAGTTGGCTACACCTTC	CSAPGTGGVGYTF
NA	TRBV2	TRBJ2-3	TRBD2	TGTGCCAGCATTAGGGCCCGGGGGGTGAGCACAGATACGCAGTATTTT	CASIRARGVSTDTQYF
NA	TRBV7-9	TRBJ2-1	NA	TGTGCCAGCAGCTTCGAGGGAATGTATACCAATGAGCAGTTCTTC	CASSFEGMYTNEQFF
many	TRBV3-1	TRBJ2-3	NA	TGTGCCAGCAGCCAAGAGGCAGATACGCAGTATTTT	CASSQEADTQYF
NA	TRBV20-1	TRBJ1-5	NA	TGCAGTGCTAGGCCAAGCTACAATCAGCCCCAGCATTTT	CSARPSYNQPQHF
NA	TRBV6-1	TRBJ2-5	NA	TGTGCCAGCAGTGATCAGATCCTACAAGAGACCCAGTACTTC	CASSDQILQETQYF
many	TRBV6-4	TRBJ2-7	TRBD1	TGTGCCAGCAGTGACCTAACAGGACAGGAGAGCTCCTACGAGCAGTACTTC	CASSDLTGQESSYEQYF
NA	TRBV5-1	TRBJ2-6	TRBD1	TGCGCCAGCAGCTTGGGACAGGGGGGCAACGTCCTGACTTTC	CASSLGQGGNVLTF
few	TRBV5-1	TRBJ1-1	NA	TGCGCCAGCACCGACCCCAGGGAAGGGAACACTGAAGCTTTCTTT	CASTDPREGNTEAFF